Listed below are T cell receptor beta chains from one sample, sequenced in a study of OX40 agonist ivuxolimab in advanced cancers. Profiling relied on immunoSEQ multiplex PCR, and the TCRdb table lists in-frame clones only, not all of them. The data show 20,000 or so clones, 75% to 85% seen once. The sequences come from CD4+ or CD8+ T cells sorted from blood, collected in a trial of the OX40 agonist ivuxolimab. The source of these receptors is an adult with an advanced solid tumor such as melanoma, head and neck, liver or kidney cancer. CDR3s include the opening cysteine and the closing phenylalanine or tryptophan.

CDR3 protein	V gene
CASSSNTGGEQYF	TRBV5-1
CSATNKREQYF	TRBV20-1
CASSRGRENEQFF	TRBV4-2
CASSPTPANTGELFF	TRBV7-2
CASSPMGQGNTEAFF	TRBV5-5
CASSPAGTGGDGYTF	TRBV27
CASSLRTGGETQYF	TRBV9
CASRPQGLHQETQYF	TRBV27
CASSQDLKGATDTEAFF	TRBV4-3
CAISWGGFSEQYF	TRBV2
CASSLPAGTGYTF	TRBV5-6
CASSEDRATIRSFF	TRBV6-1
CASSVGSGYEQYF	TRBV2
CASSLRSRADYGYTF	TRBV5-5
CAWSPDSNQPQHF	TRBV30
CASSLVAGYQETQYF	TRBV5-1
CASSPGGLNSPLHF	TRBV5-4
CASSPLTSSSFHNEQFF	TRBV18
CASNQVITDTQYF	TRBV2
CASSLASGRPNYGYTF	TRBV5-1
CASSPKARDRGRGEQFF	TRBV7-8
CAWSFSGNTIYF	TRBV30
CATSRDRGKETQYF	TRBV15
CASSETGQIGNTIYF	TRBV6-1
CASSPPNRGGTEAFF	TRBV18
CASSIPQGSGYTF	TRBV19
CASSYSGTAGNTIYF	TRBV6-5
CASSFFGGDNNEQFF	TRBV6-9
CASSKLQDRGPRAKLFF	TRBV19
CASSPSTDTQYF	TRBV2
CASSPQALEQFF	TRBV7-2
CASSADRGQETQYF	TRBV28
CASSRGSSSSYEQYF	TRBV5-4
CASSLTGATEAFF	TRBV14
CASSPGLGYGYTF	TRBV5-6
CASRAVRGEGLGYTF	TRBV5-4
CASSLGRDNEQFF	TRBV7-2
CASSFVTSGRPKQFF	TRBV7-9
CASRGLAGRTQYF	TRBV5-4